This T cell receptor beta chain was sequenced during a study of regulatory T cells in long-lasting Graves disease. There are many counts of this clonotype. Time point defined: newly diagnosed GD, antithyroid drugs for less than 3 months. The authors made the TCR library using RNA they extracted from PBMCs. Building the TCR beta libraries relied on iRepertoire HTBI primers, and CDR3 regions underwent Arm-PCR. TCRdb used MiXCR to reprocess the multiplex PCR reads, holding one entry per CDR3 protein. This sample yields 400,000 to 500,000 distinct CDR3 sequences, of which about 14% are seen a single time; roughly 15% belongs to the top ten. The sample was also reused in another study, on T cells in Graves' hyperthyroidism and ophthalmopathy. From that second work: The patients, who ranged from 18 to 65 in age, presented with newly diagnosed hyperthyroidism lasting under 2 months.

This TCR derives from a woman aged 50 to 65 with Graves disease. The material sequenced was peripheral blood mononuclear cells (PBMCs), taken at new diagnosis, from a patient treated with antithyroid drugs.

The CDR3 is CASSFSGGGREQYF. CDR3 nucleotides: TGTGCCAGCAGCTTTTCAGGGGGCGGTCGCGAGCAGTACTTC. This chain joins TRBV7-2 and TRBJ2-7; TRBD1 aligns across 8 bases. CDR1 SGHTA and CDR2 FQGNSA come from the germline V gene. V lost 3 bases to trimming and J lost 6 bases; unmatched junction nucleotides: 7. This CDR3 region has 14 residues.